The clone carrying this T cell receptor (beta chain) came up a few times. These data come from a study of T-cell reconstitution after alpha-beta-depleted transplantation in children. Trimming pared 1 base from V and 10 bases from J, leaving 8 bases between. Per germline, CDR1 DFQATT and CDR2 SNEGSKA (reference sequence). CDR3 length: 11 amino acids. The authors prepared the TCRbeta library with unique molecular identifiers. TCRdb analysed the PCR reads with MiXCR anew, one entry per CDR3 protein. This sample yields 350,000 to 450,000 distinct CDR3 sequences, of which roughly 20% are seen a single time; over 3.5% belongs to the top ten.

The sample here was PBMCs from the stem cell graft donor, taken from the stem cell graft. This sequence originates from a human donor who donated a stem cell graft to a child with acute myeloid leukemia. The chain has TRBV20-1 and TRBJ2-1; no firm D call. CDR3: CSARGSLEQFF. As DNA, the CDR3 is TGCAGTGCTAGAGGTAGCCTAGAGCAGTTCTTC.